Listed here is a single T cell receptor beta chain. The data belong to a study of monozygotic twins with inflammatory bowel disease. This CDR3 is built from 15 residues. Germline-derived CDR1 and CDR2 are DFQATT and SNEGSKA (reference sequence). TCRdb re-analyzed the 5' RACE reads; it lists each CDR3 protein once, without DNA. The specimen's table records hundreds of thousands of distinct CDR3 sequences. The specimen was blood. The clonotype originates from a human donor with ulcerative colitis or Crohn's disease, or a healthy co-twin of an affected twin (not recorded which). The chain couples TRBV20-1 to TRBJ2-5; as DNA is missing, the TRBD2 call by TCRdb cannot be tested. Here the CDR3 reads CSARVLPGSQETQYF.